One and the same sample provided the 24 T cell receptor beta chains below, sequenced in a study of cytomegalovirus exposure and HLA in healthy donors. PCR employed 60 Vbeta and 13 Jbeta primers. Libraries were prepared by immunoSEQ multiplex PCR; TCRdb keeps only in-frame clonotypes and omits some of them. In the table there are over 50,000 clones, roughly 90% of which are singletons. Sequencing was done on a sample of PBMCs. These receptors were obtained from a man younger than 40 in good health and CMV-seropositive.

The rearrangement links TRBV30 to TRBJ2-7, with D tentatively TRBD1 (5 bases). Germline CDR1 reads GTSNPN; CDR2 reads SVGIG (reference sequence). Deletions cut 6 bases from V and 1 base from J, with 13 bases between. There are 13 residues in the CDR3. CDR3 sequence: CACSFQGSYEQYF. CDR3 nucleotide sequence: TGTGCCTGTTCGTTTCAGGGTTCCTACGAGCAGTACTTC.

The chain carries TRBV11-2 and TRBJ2-1; 7 bases are shared with TRBD2. Germline V gives CDR1 SGHAT, CDR2 FQNNGV. J lost 8 bases, V lost 2 bases, and 9 bases had no gene match. The CDR3 totals 15 residues. The CDR3: CASSLKNRGRDEQFF. CDR3 DNA sequence: TGTGCCAGCAGCTTAAAAAATCGGGGGAGGGATGAGCAGTTCTTC.

In DNA, the CDR3 is TGTGCCAGCAGCTGGGGAGCGATGAACTACGAGCAGTACTTC. This codes for CASSWGAMNYEQYF. The chain has TRBV11-2 and TRBJ2-7; TRBD2 might be the D (5 bases). V lost 4 bases to trimming and J lost 3 bases, with 13 bases between them. The length of the CDR3 is 14 residues. Germline CDR1 SGHAT, CDR2 FQNNGV.

The J gene is TRBJ2-2, the V gene TRBV7-9; 7 bases line up with TRBD1. The CDR3 runs to 15 residues. Germline V gives CDR1 SEHNR, CDR2 FQNEAQ (reference sequence). V lost 5 bases and J lost 0; bases outside the gene matches: 3. DNA for the CDR3: TGTGCCAGCAGCAGGGACAGCCCGAACACCGGGGAGCTGTTTTTT. Residues: CASSRDSPNTGELFF.

This clone came up a few times. The chain carries TRBV27 and TRBJ1-5; 7 positions agree with TRBD1. The V and J ends lost 6 bases and 6 bases, in that order; junction bases with no gene match: 14. CDR1 is MNHEY and CDR2 is SMNVEV in the germline V gene (reference sequence). CDR3 length: 16 residues. The CDR3 bases are TGTGCCAGCAGATTTTCAGGGGGGACCGGTGCTCAGCCCCAGCATTTT. It codes for CASRFSGGTGAQPQHF.

The chain carries TRBV19 and TRBJ1-5, with D unresolved. V lost 5 bases and J 0 bases, leaving 5 bases between the germline ends. The CDR3 has 13 amino acids. Germline CDR1 reads LNHDA; CDR2 reads SQIVND (reference sequence). The CDR3: CASSLRSNQPQHF. The DNA of the CDR3 is TGTGCCAGTAGTCTACGTAGCAATCAGCCCCAGCATTTT.

This chain links TRBV4-1 with TRBJ2-2; 15 bases fit TRBD2. The CDR3 has 19 residues. Germline trimming cut 2 bases from V and 2 bases from J; bases unmatched to any gene: 6. Looked up from germline, CDR1 is MGHRA and CDR2 is YSYEKL. The CDR3 sequence: CASSQTRTSGRANTGELFF. The CDR3 coding sequence is TGCGCCAGCAGCCAAACCCGGACTAGCGGGAGGGCCAACACCGGGGAGCTGTTTTTT.

V is TRBV6-1 and J is TRBJ1-3; D might be TRBD1 (5 bases). V lost 6 bases and J lost 8, with 20 bases in between. Germline V CDR1 and CDR2: MNHNS, SASEGT. CDR3 size: 15 residues. CDR3 loop: CASSVDRVVRDTIYF. The CDR3 nucleotides read TGTGCCAGCAGCGTCGACAGAGTCGTCAGAGACACCATATATTTT.

The J gene is TRBJ1-2, the V gene TRBV7-2, with D possibly matching TRBD1 (6 bases). The germline V gene has CDR1 SGHTA and CDR2 FQGNSA. The CDR3 extends over 14 amino acids. V was clipped by 5 bases and J by 4 bases, with 14 bases between them. The CDR3: CASSPGKGGYGYTF. The CDR3, as DNA: TGTGCCAGCAGCCCCGGAAAAGGGGGCTATGGCTACACCTTC.

The chain recombines TRBV6-1 with TRBJ2-7; 11 bases fit TRBD2. The CDR3 spans 14 residues. Trimming at V came to 5 bases and at J to 7 bases, leaving 7 bases not matched to a gene. CDR1 is MNHNS and CDR2 is SASEGT in the germline V gene. Here the CDR3 DNA reads TGTGCCAGCAGTACGACTAGCGGGGCCCTAGAGCAGTACTTC. This gives the protein CASSTTSGALEQYF.

On this clone: This CDR3 is also generated by other DNA sequences in the sample. The chain has TRBV11-3 and TRBJ2-5, with 10 bases matching TRBD2. There are 13 residues in the CDR3. With V trimmed by 5 bases and J by 5 bases, 2 bases remained unmatched. In germline, CDR1 is SGHNT, CDR2 YENEEA. The CDR3, as DNA: TGTGCCAGCAGCCGTAGCGGGGGGGAGACCCAGTACTTC. It is translated as CASSRSGGETQYF.

The V call is TRBV2, the J call TRBJ1-2, with 9 bases matching TRBD1. Looked up from germline, CDR1 is SNHLY and CDR2 is FYNNEI. This CDR3 is built from 14 residues. V was clipped by 4 bases and J by 4 bases; unmatched bases: 4. The CDR3 DNA reads as TGTGCCAGCAGTGTAACAGGGGGCGGCTATGGCTACACCTTC. It yields the protein CASSVTGGGYGYTF.

CDR3 DNA: TGTGCCAGCACCCTGGGACAGGTCCAAGGGAATGAGCAGTTCTTC. It yields the protein CASTLGQVQGNEQFF. The chain joins TRBV5-4 to TRBJ2-1, with TRBD1 matching 8 bases. CDR1 is SGHNT and CDR2 is YYREEE in the germline V gene (reference sequence). The ends lost 6 bases at V and 7 bases at J; junction bases unmatched: 12. The CDR3 has 15 residues.

The rearrangement uses TRBV18 and TRBJ2-1, with TRBD2 as a possible D gene (6 bases). The germline V gene has CDR1 KGHSH and CDR2 LQKENI. The CDR3 covers 15 residues. The germline V and J ends were trimmed by 1 base and 4 bases, with 11 bases remaining between them. The CDR3 is CASSPLAVHYNEQFF. The CDR3 DNA follows: TGTGCCAGCTCACCACTAGCGGTACATTACAATGAGCAGTTCTTC.

This chain connects TRBV30 to TRBJ1-6, with D perhaps TRBD1 (5 bases). Germline assignment: CDR1 GTSNPN and CDR2 SVGIG (reference sequence). The CDR3 loop spans 13 amino acids. V was pared by 1 base and J by 6 bases, with 7 bases between. The CDR3 loop is CAWSGTFNSPLHF. Written as DNA, the CDR3 is TGTGCCTGGAGTGGGACATTTAATTCACCCCTCCACTTT.

This clone was found a few times. The chain's CDR3 is CAPRGGGPAVHGYTF. The CDR3 coding sequence is TGTGCCCCCCGCGGAGGGGGGCCCGCCGTACATGGCTACACCTTC. The V gene is TRBV15, the J gene TRBJ1-2; D might be TRBD1 (6 bases). V was clipped by 11 bases and J by 6 bases, with 25 bases between them. Germline CDR1 is LNHNV and CDR2 is YYDKDF (reference sequence). CDR3 length: 15 amino acids.

The V call is TRBV2, the J call TRBJ1-5; 10 positions agree with TRBD1. The trim removed 8 bases at V and 0 bases at J, leaving 4 bases unmatched. Germline values: CDR1 SNHLY, CDR2 FYNNEI. The CDR3 has 15 residues. CDR3 loop: CASRDRGFSNQPQHF. CDR3 nucleotide sequence: TGTGCCAGCCGGGACAGGGGATTTAGCAATCAGCCCCAGCATTTT.

The chain carries TRBV6-6 and TRBJ1-4; D not resolved. CDR1 is MNHNY, CDR2 SVGAGI, per germline (reference sequence). The V end lost 2 bases, the J end lost 7 bases, and 11 bases lay between the germline ends. This CDR3 region has 14 residues. CDR3 DNA sequence: TGTGCCAGCAGTTACGGTTCAGGTAGTGAAAAACTGTTTTTT. It yields the protein CASSYGSGSEKLFF.

This CDR3 is CATRDTHRQMYGYTF. DNA of the CDR3: TGTGCCACTCGGGACACTCATCGGCAGATGTATGGCTACACCTTC. This rearrangement joins TRBV6-6 to TRBJ1-2; perhaps TRBD1 as D (6 bases). This CDR3 is 15 amino acids long. Germline V CDR1 and CDR2: MNHNY, SVGAGI (reference sequence). V was pared by 10 bases and J by 5 bases, with 23 bases between.

In this sample, this clone turned up once. The chain employs TRBV18 and TRBJ2-1; TRBD1 matches 10 bases. This CDR3 comprises 21 residues. V was pared by 3 bases and J by 4 bases, with 21 bases of the junction left unmatched. Per the germline V gene, CDR1 is KGHSH and CDR2 is LQKENI. The CDR3 DNA reads as TGTGCCAGCTCACCTTGGGACAGGGGAAACGGTGGCCTCCCCTCATACAATGAGCAGTTCTTC. This sequence encodes CASSPWDRGNGGLPSYNEQFF.

The V and J genes are TRBV29-1 and TRBJ1-2; the D gene is possibly TRBD1 (6 bases). Looked up from germline, CDR1 is SQVTM and CDR2 is ANQGSEA. V dropped 0 bases and J dropped 1 base, with 6 bases sitting between them. The CDR3 contains 13 residues. Here the CDR3 reads CSVEEQGNYGYTF. The DNA for the CDR3 is TGCAGCGTTGAAGAACAGGGTAACTATGGCTACACCTTC.

The chain joins TRBV7-9 to TRBJ2-7; D unclear. The CDR3 consists of 13 residues. CDR1 SEHNR and CDR2 FQNEAQ come from the germline V gene (reference sequence). V dropped 1 base and J dropped 3 bases, with 7 bases sitting between them. The CDR3 nucleotides read TGTGCCAGCAGCTTAGGACGGAGCTACGAGCAGTACTTC. The encoded protein is CASSLGRSYEQYF. Full variable domain (rest looked up from reference TRBV7-9 and TRBJ2-7): DTGVSQNPRHKITKRGQNVTFRCDPISEHNRLYWYRQTLGQGPEFLTYFQNEAQLEKSRLLSDRFSAERPKGSFSTLEIQRTEQGDSAMYLCASSLGRSYEQYFGPGTRLTVT.

The chain joins TRBV30 to TRBJ2-5, with TRBD2 identical over 11 bases. The length of the CDR3 is 15 residues. Germline V gene sequence: CDR1 GTSNPN, CDR2 SVGIG (reference sequence). V shed 2 bases, J shed 2 bases, and the junction held 4 bases outside the gene matches. The CDR3, as DNA: TGTGCCTGGAGTACCGGACTAGCGGGTCAAGAGACCCAGTACTTC. This encodes CAWSTGLAGQETQYF.

This clone occurred once. The gene calls are TRBV7-6 and TRBJ2-7; the match to TRBD2 covers 7 bases. V shed 5 bases and J 3 bases; nucleotides not matched to a gene: 13. The germline gives CDR1 SGHVS, CDR2 FNYEAQ. This CDR3 region has 16 residues. The CDR3 protein is CASSPGGMASGYEQYF. The CDR3 DNA is TGTGCCAGCAGCCCTGGGGGGATGGCTAGCGGCTACGAGCAGTACTTC.